This TCR beta chain was sequenced in a study of patients and donors after allogeneic stem cell transplantation. V lost 2 bases, J lost 12 bases, and 14 bases lay in between. Germline-derived CDR1 and CDR2 are SGHTA and FQGNSA. The CDR3 spans 13 residues. Using its own MiXCR run on the RT-PCR reads, TCRdb lists one record per CDR3 protein. This table has some 960,000 distinct CDR3 sequences, roughly 18% appearing once. This sequence originates from a human donor who was either an allogeneic HSCT recipient or a stem cell or donor lymphocyte infusion donor (not recorded which). It is not recorded whose cells these are; they may come from a transplant donor. Sequences were obtained from blood, either unsorted or a sorted T cell fraction (not recorded which). V and J are TRBV7-2 and TRBJ2-1; D might be TRBD2 (6 bases). The CDR3 DNA reads TGTGCCAGCAGCTTAACTGGGGGGATTATGCAGTTCTTC. As protein: CASSLTGGIMQFF.